This is a list of T cell receptor beta chains from one sample in a study of blood T cell repertoires in COVID-19. The data were produced by immunoSEQ multiplex PCR, yet TCRdb's version contains in-frame clones alone and is incomplete. The data hold around 400,000 clones, with roughly nine tenths observed a single time. Specimen: PBMCs or T cells enriched from blood (not recorded which). The origin of the receptors is a woman in her twenties or thirties who had recovered from COVID-19. CDR3s include the opening cysteine and the closing phenylalanine or tryptophan. The D gene is left open where the match is weak. Size tells how often a clone was seen (once, few, many) or the class of an expanded clone, and some rows leave it out.

TRBV14,TRBJ2-1,16,.,once,TGTGCCAGCAGCCGAGAGGGGGGGACCAGGCGAAATGAGCAGTTCTTC,CASSREGGTRRNEQFF
TRBV11-2,TRBJ2-1,17,TRBD2,.,TGTGCCAGCAGCTTAATTACGGCTAGCGGCCAATACAATGAGCAGTTCTTC,CASSLITASGQYNEQFF
TRBV27,TRBJ2-1,18,TRBD2,.,TGTGCCAGCAGCCCCGGACTAGCGGGATGGGGGCTGCACAATGAGCAGTTCTTC,CASSPGLAGWGLHNEQFF
TRBV2,TRBJ1-4,12,.,.,TGTGCCAGCAGTGAAGGTCTAGAAAAACTGTTTTTT,CASSEGLEKLFF
TRBV18,TRBJ1-3,14,.,.,TGTGCCAGCTCACCCGACAGCTCTGGAAACACCATATATTTT,CASSPDSSGNTIYF
TRBV9,TRBJ1-2,16,.,.,TGTGCCAGCAGCGTGAGAAGAGACAGTCGGAACTATGGCTACACCTTC,CASSVRRDSRNYGYTF
TRBV3-1/TRBV3-2,TRBJ2-1,16,TRBD2,.,TGTGCCAGCAGACAGGCTAGCGGGGGGGCTTACAATGAGCAGTTCTTC,CASRQASGGAYNEQFF
TRBV5-1,TRBJ1-2,14,TRBD1,.,TGCGCCAGCAGCCCTACGGACAGGACCTATGGCTACACCTTC,CASSPTDRTYGYTF
TRBV7-2,TRBJ1-1,18,.,.,TGTGCCAGCAGTAACAGTAGGGGGGGCTTGCTGATGAACACTGAAGCTTTCTTT,CASSNSRGGLLMNTEAFF
TRBV5-1,TRBJ2-1,15,TRBD1,.,TGCGCCAGCAGAGGGACAGGGAGGGGGCTCGATGAGCAGTTCTTC,CASRGTGRGLDEQFF
TRBV2,TRBJ1-4,15,.,.,TGTGCCAGCAGCCTTCTCGGGAGCGCGGGGGAAAAACTGTTTTTT,CASSLLGSAGEKLFF
TRBV29-1,TRBJ2-7,12,.,once,TGCAGCGTTGGGGGAGCGTTCTACGAGCAGTACTTC,CSVGGAFYEQYF
TRBV29-1,TRBJ2-7,11,TRBD1,few,TGCAGCGCCAAGGACAGGGGCGAGCAGTACTTC,CSAKDRGEQYF
TRBV9,TRBJ1-1,15,TRBD1,.,TGTGCCAGCAGCGTAGAAACCACAGGGGGCCCTGAAGCTTTCTTT,CASSVETTGGPEAFF
TRBV28,TRBJ2-2,15,.,.,TGTGCCAGCAGCTCCGACAGGTCGGGAACCGGGGAGCTGTTTTTT,CASSSDRSGTGELFF
TRBV3-1/TRBV3-2,TRBJ2-5,13,.,once,TGTGCCAGCAGCCAGGGGGGTGAAGAGACCCAGTACTTC,CASSQGGEETQYF
TRBV10-2,TRBJ1-4,15,.,.,TGCGCCAGCAAAAGCCAGGGAGGTATTAATGAAAAACTGTTTTTT,CASKSQGGINEKLFF
TRBV15,TRBJ2-3,16,.,.,TGTGCCACCAGCAGAGAGGGGGGACGTAGCACAGATACGCAGTATTTT,CATSREGGRSTDTQYF
TRBV6-5,TRBJ1-6,15,.,.,TGTGCCAGCGGGGGACGGGAGGGGAATAATTCACCCCTCCACTTT,CASGGREGNNSPLHF
TRBV6-2/TRBV6-3,TRBJ1-1,15,TRBD1,.,TGTGCCAGCAGTTACCCCCGGGACAGGGACACTGAAGCTTTCTTT,CASSYPRDRDTEAFF
TRBV24-1,TRBJ2-3,14,TRBD2,.,TGTGCCACCCAGCGGGAGGGCCTAACAGATACGCAGTATTTT,CATQREGLTDTQYF
TRBV7-2,TRBJ1-2,15,.,.,TGTGCCAGCAGCTTAGTTCAGGGCAACGTCTATGGCTACACCTTC,CASSLVQGNVYGYTF
TRBV18,TRBJ1-1,13,.,few,TGTGCCAGCTCTAGGGGGAAGGACACTGAAGCTTTCTTT,CASSRGKDTEAFF
TRBV7-2,TRBJ2-2,16,TRBD2,.,TGTGCCAGCACCCCAGGAGGCCGCGGGGGGGCCGGGGAGCTGTTTTTT,CASTPGGRGGAGELFF
TRBV15,TRBJ2-5,13,TRBD2,.,TGTGCCAGCGCGACTAGCGGACAAGAGACCCAGTACTTC,CASATSGQETQYF
TRBV12-3/TRBV12-4,TRBJ1-1,13,.,.,TGTGCCAGCAACCAAGCGCAGGGTACTGAAGCTTTCTTT,CASNQAQGTEAFF
TRBV2,TRBJ2-3,16,.,.,TGTGCCAGCAGGTCCCCGCAGGGCTATAGCACAGATACGCAGTATTTT,CASRSPQGYSTDTQYF
TRBV7-8,TRBJ2-2,15,.,.,TGTGCCAGCAGCAATACTGTTCATCTAGCCGGGGAGCTGTTTTTT,CASSNTVHLAGELFF
TRBV6-5,TRBJ2-7,13,TRBD2,.,TGTGCCAGCAGTTACGCGGGAGGAAGCGAGCAGTACTTC,CASSYAGGSEQYF
TRBV29-1,TRBJ1-2,14,TRBD1,.,TGCAGCGTCGCGGGACAGGGGGCGAACTATGGCTACACCTTC,CSVAGQGANYGYTF
TRBV24-1,TRBJ1-5,14,.,.,TGTGCCACCAGTGCGGGGTATAGCAATCAGCCCCAGCATTTT,CATSAGYSNQPQHF
TRBV19,TRBJ1-1,15,.,.,TGTGCCAGTAGTAATCGGGGAGGGCATCGCACTGAAGCTTTCTTT,CASSNRGGHRTEAFF
TRBV3-1/TRBV3-2,TRBJ1-2,11,TRBD1,.,TGTGCCAGCAGGGACAGGGAAGGCTACACCTTC,CASRDREGYTF
TRBV12-3/TRBV12-4,TRBJ1-2,12,.,few,TGTGCCAGCAGTTTCTCTCGCTATGGCTACACCTTC,CASSFSRYGYTF
TRBV11-2,TRBJ1-1,13,TRBD1,.,TGTGCCAGCAGCTTGACAGGGAGTGGAGGAGCTTTCTTT,CASSLTGSGGAFF
TRBV4-3,TRBJ1-5,16,.,once,TGCGCCAGCAGCCAAGATTGGCAGGGGCCCAATCAGCCCCAGCATTTT,CASSQDWQGPNQPQHF
TRBV27,TRBJ2-3,19,TRBD2,once,TGTGCCAGCAGTTTAGGTTTCGCGCCTAGCGGGAGTTTCTCAGATACGCAGTATTTT,CASSLGFAPSGSFSDTQYF
TRBV9,TRBJ1-3,17,.,.,TGTGCCAGCAGCGTGGAGTTGAGACCCGTCCCTGGAAACACCATATATTTT,CASSVELRPVPGNTIYF